What follows are 8 T cell receptor beta chains derived from one specimen sequenced in a study of blood T cell repertoires in COVID-19 (dated by TCRdb to the early 2020s). The library was produced with the immunoSEQ multiplex PCR assay. TCRdb limited this immuneACCESS table to in-frame rearrangements with V and J called. A share of clones is missing; checked studies link under half to unresolved V genes, and the rest is unexplained. The sample data list 250,000 to 350,000 clones, and about nine tenths of these were observed just once. The top ten clonotypes cover roughly 2% of the sample. Sequencing was performed on peripheral blood. These receptors all come from a woman aged 50 to 60 who had recovered from COVID-19.

V usage is TRBV5-6 and J usage is TRBJ2-5, with 10 bases matching TRBD1. CDR1 and CDR2 (germline): SGHDT, YYEEEE. There are 17 residues in the CDR3. J gave up 4 bases and V 4 bases, and 13 bases lay outside the gene matches. The CDR3 DNA sequence: TGTGCCAGCAGCCTTCCACGGGACAGGGGATATCGAGAGACCCAGTACTTC. As protein: CASSLPRDRGYRETQYF.

The count of this clone is one. This chain links TRBV18 with TRBJ1-1; TRBD1 might be the D (5 bases). V lost 4 bases and J lost 3, with 6 bases in between. Germline V CDR1 and CDR2: KGHSH, LQKENI. CDR3 size: 12 residues. The CDR3 nucleotides are TGTGCCAGCTCACGGGGCCACACTGAAGCTTTCTTT. Protein sequence: CASSRGHTEAFF.

V usage is TRBV25-1 and J usage is TRBJ2-2; 9 bases map to TRBD1. The CDR3 runs to 15 residues. Trimming cost V 4 bases and J 6 bases; bases outside gene matches: 6. The germline gives CDR1 MGHDK, CDR2 SYGVNS. CDR3 loop: CASSAGTGFPGELFF. In DNA form, the CDR3 reads TGTGCCAGCAGTGCCGGGACAGGGTTTCCCGGGGAGCTGTTTTTT.

The chain combines TRBV10-2 with TRBJ2-5, with D maybe TRBD2 (6 bases). Per germline, CDR1 WSHSY and CDR2 SAAADI. V lost 6 bases and J 0 bases, leaving 11 bases between the germline ends. This CDR3 is built from 14 residues. In DNA, the CDR3 is TGCGCCAGCAGCTCTCGGGGGTACCAAGAGACCCAGTACTTC. Amino acids: CASSSRGYQETQYF.

The rearrangement links TRBV5-5 to TRBJ2-7; TRBD1 is a possible D gene (5 bases). Germline V gene data show CDR1 as SGHKS and CDR2 as YYEKEE (reference sequence). The CDR3 is 14 residues long. The V gene lost 2 bases and the J gene lost 2 bases, with 11 bases spanning the gap. The CDR3 DNA sequence: TGTGCCAGCAGCTTTTTTCAGGGCGCCTACGAGCAGTACTTC. Amino acid sequence: CASSFFQGAYEQYF. Together with reference TRBV5-5 and TRBJ2-7, the CDR3 gives the full variable domain: DAGVTQSPTHLIKTRGQQVTLRCSPISGHKSVSWYQQVLGQGPQFIFQYYEKEERGRGNFPDRFSARQFPNYSSELNVNALLLGDSALYLCASSFFQGAYEQYFGPGTRLTVT.

The chain joins TRBV6-5 to TRBJ1-5, with D perhaps TRBD1 (5 bases). CDR1 is MNHEY, CDR2 SVGAGI, per germline. This CDR3 is built from 15 residues. The V and J ends lost 5 bases and 11 bases respectively, with 22 bases between them. The DNA of the CDR3 is TGTGCCAGCAGTCCCGGTCGGCAGGGAAGTAGGTCCCAGCATTTT. As protein: CASSPGRQGSRSQHF.

The rearrangement links TRBV7-2 to TRBJ1-1, with D hard to call. V was trimmed by 1 base and J by 0 bases, leaving 12 bases between them. This CDR3 spans 16 amino acids. Germline values: CDR1 SGHTA, CDR2 FQGNSA. The CDR3 reads CASSLEGGFMNTEAFF. CDR3 sequence (DNA): TGTGCCAGCAGCTTAGAGGGAGGTTTTATGAACACTGAAGCTTTCTTT.

The chain uses TRBV11-1 and TRBJ1-1, with a tentative D call TRBD1 (6 bases). Trimming cost V 5 bases and J 4 bases, with 17 bases left between them. The CDR3 spans 15 residues. Per the germline V gene, CDR1 is SGHAT and CDR2 is FQDESV (reference sequence). The CDR3 sequence is CASSLSTGSGTEAFF. Written as DNA, the CDR3 is TGTGCCAGCAGCCTAAGCACAGGGTCGGGCACTGAAGCTTTCTTT.